The present TCR beta chain was sequenced within a study of T-cell reconstitution after alpha-beta-depleted transplantation in children. Construction of the TCRbeta library involved unique molecular identifiers. Via MiXCR, TCRdb re-called the PCR reads, giving one row per CDR3 protein. The sample has 70,000 to 95,000 distinct CDR3 sequences; 10% to 15% are singletons. The sequencing used PBMCs from the stem cell graft donor, collected from the stem cell graft. The clonotype comes from a human donor who donated a stem cell graft to a child with inherited bone marrow failure.

The CDR3 nucleotides read TGCGCCAGCAGCCAATTGACGAATCAGAACACTGAAGCTTTCTTT. Amino acids: CASSQLTNQNTEAFF. J is TRBJ1-1 and V is TRBV4-1; no definite D call. Germline CDR1 is MGHRA and CDR2 is YSYEKL. The ends were cut back, 2 bases at V and 1 base at J, with 11 bases in the middle. The CDR3 runs 15 residues.